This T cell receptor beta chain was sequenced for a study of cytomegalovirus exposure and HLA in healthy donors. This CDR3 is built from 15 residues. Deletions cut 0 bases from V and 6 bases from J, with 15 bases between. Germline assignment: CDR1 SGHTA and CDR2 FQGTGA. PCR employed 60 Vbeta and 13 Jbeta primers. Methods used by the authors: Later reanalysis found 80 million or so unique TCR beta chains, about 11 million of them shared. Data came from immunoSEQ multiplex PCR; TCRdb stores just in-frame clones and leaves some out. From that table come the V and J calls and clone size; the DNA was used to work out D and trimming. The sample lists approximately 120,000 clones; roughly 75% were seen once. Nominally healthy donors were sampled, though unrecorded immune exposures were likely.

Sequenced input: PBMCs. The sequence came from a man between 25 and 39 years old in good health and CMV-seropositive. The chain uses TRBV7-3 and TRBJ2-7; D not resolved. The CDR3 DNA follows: TGTGCCAGCAGCTTAACATTCGGCCTGGGCTCCGAGCAGTACTTC. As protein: CASSLTFGLGSEQYF.